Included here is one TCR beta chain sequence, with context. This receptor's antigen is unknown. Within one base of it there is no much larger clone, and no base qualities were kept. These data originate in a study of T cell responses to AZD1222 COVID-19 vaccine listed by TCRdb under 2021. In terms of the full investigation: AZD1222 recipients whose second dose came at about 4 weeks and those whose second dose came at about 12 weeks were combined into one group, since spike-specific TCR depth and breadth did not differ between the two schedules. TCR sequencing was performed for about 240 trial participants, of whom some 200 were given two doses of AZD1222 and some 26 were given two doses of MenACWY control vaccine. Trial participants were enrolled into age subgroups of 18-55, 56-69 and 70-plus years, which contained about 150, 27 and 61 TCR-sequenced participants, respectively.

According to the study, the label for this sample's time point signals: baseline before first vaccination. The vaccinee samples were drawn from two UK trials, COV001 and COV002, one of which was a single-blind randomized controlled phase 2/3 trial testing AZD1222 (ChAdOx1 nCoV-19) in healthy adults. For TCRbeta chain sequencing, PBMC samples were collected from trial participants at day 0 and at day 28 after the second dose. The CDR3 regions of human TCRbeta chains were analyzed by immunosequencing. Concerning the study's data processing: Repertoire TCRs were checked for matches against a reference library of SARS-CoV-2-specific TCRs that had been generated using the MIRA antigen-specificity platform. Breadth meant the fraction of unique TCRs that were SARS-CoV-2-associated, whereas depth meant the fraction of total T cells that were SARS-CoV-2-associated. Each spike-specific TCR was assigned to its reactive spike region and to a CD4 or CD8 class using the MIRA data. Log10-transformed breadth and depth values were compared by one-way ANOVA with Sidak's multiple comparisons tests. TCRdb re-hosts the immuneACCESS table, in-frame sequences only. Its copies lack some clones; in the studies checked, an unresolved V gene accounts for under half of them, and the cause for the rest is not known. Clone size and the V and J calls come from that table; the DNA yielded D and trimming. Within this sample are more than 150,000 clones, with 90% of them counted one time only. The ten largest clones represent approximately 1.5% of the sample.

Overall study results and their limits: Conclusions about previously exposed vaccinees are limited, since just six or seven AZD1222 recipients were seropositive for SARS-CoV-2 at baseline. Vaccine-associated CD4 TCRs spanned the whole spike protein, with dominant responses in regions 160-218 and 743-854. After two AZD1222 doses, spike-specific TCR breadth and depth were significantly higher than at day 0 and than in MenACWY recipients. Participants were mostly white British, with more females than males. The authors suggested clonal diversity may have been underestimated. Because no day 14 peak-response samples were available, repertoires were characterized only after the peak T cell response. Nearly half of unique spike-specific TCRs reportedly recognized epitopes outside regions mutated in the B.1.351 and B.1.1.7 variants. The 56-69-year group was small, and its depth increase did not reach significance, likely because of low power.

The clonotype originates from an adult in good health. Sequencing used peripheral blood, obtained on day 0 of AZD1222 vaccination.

Here is the DNA: TGCAGTGCTCTAGGAAGCCGCGAGCAGTACTTC. Its translation is CSALGSREQYF. This receptor chain uses TRBV20-1 and TRBJ2-7; the D gene lacks a confident call. V was cut back by 5 bases and J by 6 bases, leaving a gap of 11 bases between them. From its cysteine to its phenylalanine, the CDR3 spans 11 amino acids. Only the CDR3 DNA is retained, 33 bases long and in frame from the first base. CDR1 and CDR2 (DFQATT, SNEGSKA) derive from the germline V gene (reference sequence).